This T cell receptor beta chain was found in a study of shared T cell receptors in the human thymus. V lost 6 bases, J lost 7 bases, and 17 bases stayed unmatched. CDR3 length: 16 residues. CDR1 and CDR2 (germline): MNHNY, SVGAGI (reference sequence). The data were produced by immunoSEQ multiplex PCR, yet TCRdb's version contains in-frame clones alone and is incomplete. The sample lists some 640,000 clones; about 89% were seen once. The sample also formed part of further work on human thymus T cells. Per that study: Infants, healthy and Finnish, who were having corrective surgery for congenital heart defects served as donors. Corrective cardiac operations yielded the resected thymus tissue. Repertoires from thymus and blood appeared to show biased V and J gene usage. Unrelated people showed highly overlapping thymic repertoires, related research reported.

Sequenced material: thymocytes. V gene TRBV6-6 combines with J gene TRBJ1-1; 7 bases match TRBD1. The TCR originated in a boy younger than two with a congenital heart defect. CDR3 sequence (DNA): TGTGCCAGCAGCTTAACAGGGGTAGGTCGTATGGGTGAAGCTTTCTTT. This codes for CASSLTGVGRMGEAFF.